The 16 T cell receptor beta chains in this list originate from one sample, sequenced in a study of T cells in Graves' hyperthyroidism and ophthalmopathy (dated by TCRdb to about 2019). The library was produced with multiplex PCR. These reads were obtained on an Illumina HiSeq 2000. The TCR beta CDR3 regions were amplified from the RNA transcripts. A first-round RT-PCR of the TCR CDR3 used the HTBI primer set with the Qiagen OneStep RT-PCR kit. TCRdb ran its own pipeline on the public reads, namely fastp trimming at Q25 and MiXCR clone calling, and kept in-frame beta chains. Every distinct CDR3 protein forms one entry, paired with its most common genes and DNA. Present in this sample are about 400,000 distinct CDR3 sequences, about 25% of which were seen just once. Of the sample, around 67% is held by the ten largest clones. Sequencing was carried out using blood. Receptors originate from a man aged 50 to 60 with Graves' hyperthyroidism.

CDR3: CASSYPGTSGNEQFF. DNA for the CDR3: TGTGCCAGCAGTTACCCCGGGACTAGCGGCAATGAGCAGTTCTTC. The rearrangement uses TRBV12-3 or TRBV12-4 and TRBJ2-1, with 11 bases that match TRBD2. V was pared by 4 bases and J by 6 bases, with 5 bases of the junction left unmatched. The CDR3 is 15 amino acids.

This chain uses TRBV20-1 with TRBJ1-2, with a possible D match to TRBD1 (5 bases). CDR3 length equals 13 residues. Germline V gene lookup returns CDR1 DFQATT and CDR2 SNEGSKA (reference sequence). Trimming shortened V by 2 bases and J by 6 bases, and 13 bases separated the two germline ends. CDR3 sequence (DNA): TGCAGTGCTAGAAAGGCACTAGGGGATGGCTACACCTTC. Protein: CSARKALGDGYTF.

In its sample, this clonotype was seen a few times. The rearrangement uses TRBV5-1 and TRBJ1-3, with TRBD1 as a possible D gene (5 bases). The V gene lost 3 bases and the J gene lost 0 bases, with 16 bases spanning the gap. Looked up from germline, CDR1 is SGHRS and CDR2 is YFSETQ. The CDR3 covers 17 residues. The CDR3 protein is CASSSAVPGSSGNTIYF. Here the CDR3 DNA reads TGCGCCAGCAGCTCGGCGGTTCCAGGGAGCTCTGGAAACACCATATATTTT.

V gene TRBV27 combines with J gene TRBJ2-6; 9 nucleotides match TRBD2. This CDR3 comprises 15 residues. Germline V gives CDR1 MNHEY, CDR2 SMNVEV (reference sequence). The V gene end was trimmed by 8 bases and the J gene end by 0 bases; junction bases not matched to a gene: 2. CDR3 in DNA: TGTGCCAGCTGCGGGGGGGGCTCTGGGGCCAACGTCCTGACTTTC. Translated, it gives CASCGGGSGANVLTF.

The gene calls are TRBV18 and TRBJ1-2; 9 bases align to TRBD1. Germline CDR1 and CDR2: KGHSH and LQKENI. The CDR3 is made up of 16 amino acids. With V trimmed by 1 base and J by 3 bases, 6 bases remained unmatched. The CDR3 sequence: CASSPRGTGFDYGYTF. CDR3 DNA sequence: TGTGCCAGCTCACCACGCGGGACAGGGTTTGACTATGGCTACACCTTC.

This sequence joins TRBV19 and TRBJ1-4; unclear D gene. Germline V lookup: CDR1 LNHDA, CDR2 SQIVND (reference sequence). The CDR3 has 11 amino acids. With 3 bases removed from V and 7 bases from J, the gap between germline ends came to 3 bases. The CDR3 here is CASSIAEKLFF. The CDR3 DNA reads TGTGCCAGTAGTATCGCTGAAAAACTGTTTTTT.

This clonotype was seen a handful of times. The chain has TRBV4-1 and TRBJ2-2; 7 bases line up with TRBD2. Germline loops: CDR1 MGHRA, CDR2 YSYEKL. This CDR3 is 18 amino acids long. Trimming cost V 0 bases and J 5 bases; bases outside gene matches: 12. CDR3 sequence: CASSQDREREGLTGELFF. The CDR3 DNA sequence: TGCGCCAGCAGCCAAGATAGAGAGAGGGAGGGACTAACCGGGGAGCTGTTTTTT.

The chain recombines TRBV2 with TRBJ1-3, with D uncertain. CDR1 is SNHLY, CDR2 FYNNEI, per germline. The V gene lost 2 bases and the J gene lost 1 base, with 6 bases spanning the gap. There are 14 residues in the CDR3. DNA of the CDR3: TGTGCCAGCAGTGAAATGGATTCTGGAAACACCATATATTTT. This codes for CASSEMDSGNTIYF.

This clonotype was recorded a few times. Written as DNA, the CDR3 is TGTGCCAGCAGGCCGGGGTCCAGGACAGGGCACGAGCAGTACTTC. This sequence encodes CASRPGSRTGHEQYF. This chain links TRBV28 with TRBJ2-7; 8 bases are a match to TRBD1. The germline gives CDR1 MDHEN, CDR2 SYDVKM. V trimming: 6 bases; J trimming: 5 bases; junction bases outside the gene matches: 12. This CDR3 spans 15 amino acids.

The rearrangement uses TRBV7-9 and TRBJ2-1; D is uncertain. The V gene lost 5 bases and the J gene lost 5 bases, with 16 bases spanning the gap. This CDR3 contains 15 residues. The V gene's germline CDR1 is SEHNR and CDR2 FQNEAQ (reference sequence). DNA for the CDR3: TGTGCCAGCAGCACCTTCGGAGACCGTGACAATGAGCAGTTCTTC. Its translation: CASSTFGDRDNEQFF.

There are many counts of this clonotype. The chain has TRBV2 and TRBJ1-5; TRBD1 is a possible D gene (6 bases). Germline CDR1 and CDR2: SNHLY and FYNNEI. The CDR3 consists of 13 residues. V was cut by 6 bases and J by 5 bases, with 11 bases left in between. For the CDR3, the DNA is TGTGCCAGCAGCGCAGGGGTTGATCAGCCCCAGCATTTT. Amino acids: CASSAGVDQPQHF.

This clonotype was picked up many times. The chain links TRBV3-1 to TRBJ2-7; D uncertain. CDR1 is LGHDT, CDR2 YNNKEL, per germline (reference sequence). CDR3 length: 14 amino acids. V lost 0 bases and J lost 3, with 9 bases in between. Here the CDR3 reads CASSQDPHNYEQYF. The DNA of the CDR3 is TGTGCCAGCAGCCAAGATCCACATAACTACGAGCAGTACTTC.

The chain recombines TRBV12-5 with TRBJ2-7, with D possibly TRBD2 on 6 matching bases. This CDR3 is 15 amino acids long. The germline gives CDR1 LGHNT, CDR2 FRNRAP. V was trimmed by 0 bases and J by 2 bases, leaving 11 bases between them. The CDR3 loop is CASGLVGTATYEQYF. The CDR3 DNA reads as TGTGCTAGTGGTTTGGTAGGGACTGCGACCTACGAGCAGTACTTC.

This clonotype appeared a few times. The chain is built from TRBV3-1 and TRBJ2-7, with D possibly TRBD1 on 6 matching bases. V dropped 8 bases and J dropped 5 bases, with 16 bases sitting between them. CDR3 length: 13 amino acids. Germline values: CDR1 LGHDT, CDR2 YNNKEL (reference sequence). In DNA, the CDR3 is TGTGCCAGCTCCACAGGGTCCGTGGACGAGCAGTACTTC. Its protein is CASSTGSVDEQYF.

The CDR3 coding sequence is TGTGCCAGCAGTTTAACAACAGGAAACACCATATATTTT. Amino acids: CASSLTTGNTIYF. The rearrangement links TRBV12-3 or TRBV12-4 to TRBJ1-3; D gene unclear. With 2 bases removed from V and 4 bases from J, the gap between germline ends came to 6 bases. This CDR3 has 13 residues.

This clonotype turned up a few times. The rearrangement uses TRBV5-6 and TRBJ2-5, with unresolved D. The V end lost 0 bases, the J end lost 1 base, and 4 bases lay between the germline ends. Germline V gene lookup returns CDR1 SGHDT and CDR2 YYEEEE. There are 13 residues in the CDR3. For the CDR3, the DNA is TGTGCCAGCAGCTTGGCGCTCCAAGAGACCCAGTACTTC. Translating gives CASSLALQETQYF.